This T cell receptor (beta chain) was captured in a study of blood T cell repertoires in COVID-19. Study-wide context: The United States, Italy and Spain provided the acute and convalescent COVID-19 samples. T cells, B-cell-depleted T cells, or PBMCs supplied cDNA or gDNA.

CDR1 and CDR2 from the germline V gene are MNHNY and SVGAGI (reference sequence). V was shortened by 5 bases and J by 5 bases, with 16 bases between the two germline ends. The CDR3 spans 15 residues. Per the original methods: Reference gene primer amplification yielded estimated nucleated cell counts. Only in-frame clones appear in the TCRdb table, and some are missing; sequencing was by immunoSEQ multiplex PCR. D and trimming were read from the DNA, whereas the V and J calls and clone size are those reported in that table. This sample has over 65,000 clones, with around nine tenths found just once. The clonotype originates from a human donor in a cohort sampled during active COVID-19. Sequencing was carried out using peripheral blood. The V and J genes are TRBV6-6 and TRBJ1-5; D unclear. The CDR3 loop is CASSGDLGSYQPQHF. DNA of the CDR3: TGTGCCAGCAGTGGCGACTTGGGTAGTTATCAGCCCCAGCATTTT.